This T cell receptor beta chain was sequenced during a study of blood T cell repertoires in COVID-19. Across the whole study: T cells, B-cell-depleted T cells, or PBMCs supplied cDNA or gDNA.

Germline V gene data show CDR1 as SGDLS and CDR2 as YYNGEE. Unmatched junction bases numbered 8, after V lost 4 bases and J lost 2 bases. This CDR3 has 15 residues. Generated by immunoSEQ multiplex PCR, the TCRdb table keeps only in-frame clones and is missing some. In the table there are about 100,000 clones, more than 85% of which are singletons. This clone appeared a single time. The chain employs TRBV9 and TRBJ2-7, with 8 positions matching TRBD2. The sequencing sample was made of peripheral blood. This TCR came from a young man in a cohort sampled during active COVID-19. CDR3 sequence (DNA): TGTGCCAGCAGCCCCCGGCGGGGGGTGCCCTACGAGCAGTACTTC. Translating gives CASSPRRGVPYEQYF.